A single sample is the source of the 28 T cell receptor beta chains below, sequenced in a study of T cells after yellow fever vaccination. Using its own MiXCR run on the 5' RACE reads, TCRdb lists one record per CDR3 protein. The sample yields 400,000 to 450,000 distinct CDR3 sequences, around 20% seen once. The source was PBMCs, collected before the yellow fever booster vaccination. The source of these receptors is a man between 18 and 29 years old who received the YFV17D yellow fever vaccine.

V is TRBV7-9 and J is TRBJ1-6; 7 nucleotides align to TRBD1. The CDR3 totals 15 residues. Trimming at V came to 2 bases and at J to 9 bases, leaving 7 bases not matched to a gene. Germline CDR1 and CDR2: SEHNR and FQNEAQ (reference sequence). The CDR3 bases are TGTGCCAGCAGCTTACGACAGGGTAATACTTCACCCCTCCACTTT. Translating gives CASSLRQGNTSPLHF.

This clonotype has more than one count but fewer than ten. The chain combines TRBV18 with TRBJ1-1; 9 bases fit TRBD1. The CDR3 covers 15 residues. Looked up from germline, CDR1 is KGHSH and CDR2 is LQKENI. Trimming took 1 base from V and 5 from J; bases not matched to a gene: 5. The CDR3 spells CASSPLVDRGTEAFF. In nucleotides, the CDR3 is TGTGCCAGCTCACCACTAGTAGACAGGGGGACTGAAGCTTTCTTT.

A few counts support this clonotype. The chain combines TRBV4-2 with TRBJ2-3; D unresolved. This CDR3 is built from 14 residues. Trimming cost V 0 bases and J 1 base, with 5 bases left between them. From germline, CDR1 is LGHNA and CDR2 YNFKEQ. Here the CDR3 reads CASSQEVRTDTQYF. The DNA for the CDR3 is TGTGCCAGCAGCCAAGAGGTCCGCACAGATACGCAGTATTTT.

The chain combines TRBV4-1 with TRBJ1-1, with a weak D call TRBD1 (5 bases). The V gene lost 1 base and the J gene lost 6 bases, with 15 bases spanning the gap. The CDR3 is 15 amino acids. CDR1 is MGHRA and CDR2 is YSYEKL in the germline V gene. This CDR3 reads CASSQAAGRSSEAFF. CDR3 in DNA: TGCGCCAGCAGCCAAGCGGCAGGGCGGTCGTCTGAAGCTTTCTTT.

J is TRBJ1-2 and V is TRBV28; no reliable D call. Germline assignment: CDR1 MDHEN and CDR2 SYDVKM. Trimming left V 3 bases short and J 3 bases short, with 8 bases between. The CDR3 is 13 residues long. In nucleotides, the CDR3 is TGTGCCAGCAGTTTCGCCAGTCACTATGGCTACACCTTC. Protein: CASSFASHYGYTF.

The chain has TRBV25-1 and TRBJ2-1; D may be TRBD1 (6 bases). V was trimmed by 4 bases and J by 9 bases, leaving 16 bases between them. This CDR3 comprises 14 residues. Germline V lookup: CDR1 MGHDK, CDR2 SYGVNS. CDR3: CASSGLLGAREQFF. The CDR3 DNA is TGTGCCAGCAGTGGCCTATTGGGGGCGCGTGAGCAGTTCTTC.

The V gene is TRBV11-1, the J gene TRBJ2-7; perhaps TRBD1 as D (8 bases). The CDR3 sequence is 16 residues long. Germline CDR1 SGHAT, CDR2 FQDESV (reference sequence). V was cut by 5 bases and J by 3 bases, with 20 bases left in between. The CDR3 reads CASSPGTTGDYYEQYV. CDR3 DNA: TGTGCCAGCAGCCCGGGGACGACAGGGGACTACTACGAGCAGTACGTC.

The J gene is TRBJ1-5, the V gene TRBV4-2; D not certain. The CDR3 contains 13 residues. V gave up 0 bases and J gave up 12 bases, with 12 bases separating them. The V gene's germline CDR1 is LGHNA and CDR2 YNFKEQ. The CDR3 sequence is CASSQDPARVQHF. The CDR3 DNA is TGTGCCAGCAGCCAAGATCCAGCCCGTGTCCAGCATTTT.

The V call is TRBV28, the J call TRBJ1-1; D unresolved. Germline lookup yields CDR1 MDHEN and CDR2 SYDVKM. This CDR3 has 12 residues. Trimming pared 6 bases from V and 4 bases from J, leaving 9 bases between. The CDR3, as DNA: TGTGCCAGCAGGAAAGTCGGCACTGAAGCTTTCTTT. Translation: CASRKVGTEAFF.

This clonotype has more than one count but fewer than ten. The V call is TRBV7-9, the J call TRBJ2-1; D is possibly TRBD2 (6 bases). Germline CDR1 is SEHNR and CDR2 is FQNEAQ (reference sequence). The V gene lost 2 bases and the J gene lost 10 bases, with 6 bases spanning the gap. The CDR3 has 11 amino acids. Here the CDR3 reads CASSLLAEQFF. The CDR3 DNA reads as TGTGCCAGCAGCTTACTAGCGGAGCAGTTCTTC.

The chain is built from TRBV7-6 and TRBJ2-2; D is perhaps TRBD2 (6 bases). This CDR3 comprises 18 residues. Germline loops: CDR1 SGHVS, CDR2 FNYEAQ. The ends were cut back, 5 bases at V and 1 base at J, with 20 bases in the middle. The CDR3 sequence is CASSRQGLGTKNTGELFF. The CDR3 bases are TGTGCCAGCAGCCGCCAGGGACTCGGGACGAAGAACACCGGGGAGCTGTTTTTT. The complete variable domain, with remaining parts taken from reference TRBV7-6 and TRBJ2-2, reads GAGVSQSPRYKVTKRGQDVALRCDPISGHVSLYWYRQALGQGPEFLTYFNYEAQQDKSGLPNDRFSAERPEGSISTLTIQRTEQRDSAMYRCASSRQGLGTKNTGELFFGEGSRLTVL.

The rearrangement links TRBV11-2 to TRBJ2-2; 9 nucleotides match TRBD1. The CDR3 has 15 residues. The germline gives CDR1 SGHAT, CDR2 FQNNGV. V lost 5 bases, J lost 4 bases, and 5 bases stayed unmatched. As DNA, the CDR3 is TGTGCCAGCAGCAGACGGACAGGGGTCACCGGGGAGCTGTTTTTT. It specifies CASSRRTGVTGELFF.

This clonotype was detected many times. This chain links TRBV6-2 or TRBV6-3 with TRBJ2-3; D is unclear. The CDR3 covers 11 residues. CDR1 MNHEY and CDR2 SVGEGT come from the germline V gene. The ends were cut back, 5 bases at V and 4 bases at J, with 4 bases in the middle. As DNA, the CDR3 is TGTGCCAGCAGTCGGCCAGATACGCAGTATTTT. Its protein product is CASSRPDTQYF.

The gene calls are TRBV7-9 and TRBJ1-3; D gene unclear. Germline V lookup: CDR1 SEHNR, CDR2 FQNEAQ (reference sequence). Between the trimmed V and J ends, which lost 2 bases and 0 bases, there was a span of 8 bases. The CDR3 has 15 amino acids. DNA of the CDR3: TGTGCCAGCAGCTTATTTTCAAACTCTGGAAACACCATATATTTT. Protein: CASSLFSNSGNTIYF.

This clonotype was seen a handful of times. This rearrangement joins TRBV2 to TRBJ2-7, with unresolved D. The CDR3 runs to 14 residues. V was clipped by 5 bases and J by 2 bases, with 13 bases between them. In germline, CDR1 is SNHLY, CDR2 FYNNEI. The CDR3 region is CASSRTQTAYEQYV. The CDR3 bases are TGTGCCAGCAGTAGGACGCAGACCGCCTACGAGCAGTACGTC.

The sample holds a few counts of this clonotype. This chain links TRBV14 with TRBJ2-7; D may be TRBD2 (6 bases). This CDR3 is built from 14 residues. Trimming stripped 3 bases from V and 3 bases from J, with 12 bases between. Germline values: CDR1 SGHDN, CDR2 FVKESK. Here the CDR3 reads CASSHPPGGYEQYF. The CDR3 region has the DNA TGTGCCAGCAGCCATCCGCCCGGGGGCTACGAGCAGTACTTC.

The chain links TRBV25-1 to TRBJ2-1; no clear D. This CDR3 has 11 residues. Trimming removed 4 bases from V and 9 bases from J, with 7 bases in between. Germline V CDR1 and CDR2: MGHDK, SYGVNS. The CDR3 coding sequence is TGTGCCAGCAGTGTATTATCTGAGCAGTTCTTC. Encoded protein: CASSVLSEQFF.

This rearrangement joins TRBV7-2 to TRBJ2-3; a weak D match, TRBD2 (6 bases). The CDR3 has 14 residues. Germline lookup yields CDR1 SGHTA and CDR2 FQGNSA. V was shortened by 3 bases and J by 5 bases, with 12 bases between the two germline ends. The CDR3 here is CASSLSGGIDTQYF. CDR3 DNA: TGTGCCAGCAGCTTGAGCGGAGGGATAGATACGCAGTATTTT.

This clonotype has only a few counts. The rearrangement uses TRBV10-1 and TRBJ2-7, with 10 positions matching TRBD1. The CDR3 extends over 14 amino acids. The germline V gene has CDR1 WNHNN and CDR2 SYGVQD (reference sequence). The junction had 8 bases not matched to a gene; V was cut back by 9 bases and J by 3 bases. CDR3 region: CARTGDRGFYEQYF. Written as DNA, the CDR3 is TGCGCCAGGACCGGGGACAGGGGATTCTACGAGCAGTACTTC.

The rearrangement links TRBV15 to TRBJ1-2, with D maybe TRBD1 (6 bases). The V end was cut by 5 bases, the J end by 5 bases, with 15 bases between. CDR3 length: 14 amino acids. Germline V lookup: CDR1 LNHNV, CDR2 YYDKDF (reference sequence). The CDR3 coding sequence is TGTGCCACCAGCCGCTCAAGGGACACTTATGGCTACACCTTC. It encodes CATSRSRDTYGYTF.

The chain employs TRBV5-1 and TRBJ2-3; TRBD2 matches 9 bases. Germline CDR1 reads SGHRS; CDR2 reads YFSETQ. This CDR3 comprises 16 residues. Trimming removed 2 bases from V and 7 bases from J; junction bases left unmatched: 11. Here the CDR3 reads CASSFGAGGHRYTQYF. CDR3 nucleotides: TGCGCCAGCAGCTTCGGAGCGGGGGGACACAGGTATACGCAGTATTTT.

V gene TRBV5-1 combines with J gene TRBJ1-3, with 11 bases identical to TRBD1. Germline V gene data show CDR1 as SGHRS and CDR2 as YFSETQ. The junction had 7 bases not matched to a gene; V was cut back by 7 bases and J by 1 base. This CDR3 has 16 residues. CDR3 sequence reads: CASGSGTGGSGNTIYF. The CDR3, as DNA: TGCGCCAGCGGATCCGGGACAGGGGGATCTGGAAACACCATATATTTT. The full variable domain, rest sourced from reference TRBV5-1 and TRBJ1-3, is KAGVTQTPRYLIKTRGQQVTLSCSPISGHRSVSWYQQTPGQGLQFLFEYFSETQRNKGNFPGRFSGRQFSNSRSEMNVSTLELGDSALYLCASGSGTGGSGNTIYFGEGSWLTVV.

This clonotype was recorded once. A read error may account for a junction end that differs from germline. This rearrangement joins TRBV27 to TRBJ1-4, with D perhaps TRBD1 (5 bases). This CDR3 spans 14 amino acids. CDR1 is MNHEY, CDR2 SMNVEV, per germline (reference sequence). In DNA form, the CDR3 reads TGTGCCAGCAGTTTAGGGCAGGGAAGTGAAAATCTGTTTTTT. Protein: CASSLGQGSENLFF.

In this sample, this clonotype turned up many times. The chain uses TRBV5-1 and TRBJ2-3; no clear D. The CDR3 spans 13 residues. Looked up from germline, CDR1 is SGHRS and CDR2 is YFSETQ. Deletions cut 1 base from V and 0 bases from J, with 3 bases between. In DNA form, the CDR3 reads TGCGCCAGCAGCTTGATAAGCACAGATACGCAGTATTTT. Translated: CASSLISTDTQYF.

This clonotype has just a few counts. CDR3 sequence (DNA): TGTGCCAGCAGTGTCGGATTTCCCTACGAGCAGTACTTC. Translated: CASSVGFPYEQYF. This chain connects TRBV2 to TRBJ2-7, with no clear D. This CDR3 is 13 amino acids long. V shed 4 bases and J shed 2 bases, with 9 bases lying between them. Germline CDR1 and CDR2: SNHLY and FYNNEI.

This clonotype was seen only a few times. The chain is built from TRBV7-2 and TRBJ2-5; D call uncertain. The CDR3 covers 11 residues. The germline V gene encodes CDR1 SGHTA and CDR2 FQGNSA. V lost 5 bases and J lost 5, with 6 bases in between. CDR3 bases: TGTGCCAGCAGCCAGGCGGAGACCCAGTACTTC. Its translation: CASSQAETQYF.

This clonotype was seen repeatedly, ten times or more. The rearrangement uses TRBV29-1 and TRBJ2-5; D is unresolved. The CDR3 is 10 residues long. Trimming cost V 4 bases and J 5 bases, with 5 bases left between them. The V gene's germline CDR1 is SQVTM and CDR2 ANQGSEA. The CDR3: CSVVRETQYF. The CDR3 DNA reads TGCAGCGTTGTCCGGGAGACCCAGTACTTC.

This clonotype was seen only a few times. The genes are TRBV23-1 and TRBJ2-3; no reliable D call. TRBV23-1 is sorted into the ORF group, with uncertain function. The CDR3 spans 13 residues. Trimming shortened V by 10 bases and J by 2 bases, and 13 bases separated the two germline ends. In DNA, the CDR3 is TGCGCCACCGACCCCACAGACACAGATACGCAGTATTTT. It codes for CATDPTDTDTQYF.